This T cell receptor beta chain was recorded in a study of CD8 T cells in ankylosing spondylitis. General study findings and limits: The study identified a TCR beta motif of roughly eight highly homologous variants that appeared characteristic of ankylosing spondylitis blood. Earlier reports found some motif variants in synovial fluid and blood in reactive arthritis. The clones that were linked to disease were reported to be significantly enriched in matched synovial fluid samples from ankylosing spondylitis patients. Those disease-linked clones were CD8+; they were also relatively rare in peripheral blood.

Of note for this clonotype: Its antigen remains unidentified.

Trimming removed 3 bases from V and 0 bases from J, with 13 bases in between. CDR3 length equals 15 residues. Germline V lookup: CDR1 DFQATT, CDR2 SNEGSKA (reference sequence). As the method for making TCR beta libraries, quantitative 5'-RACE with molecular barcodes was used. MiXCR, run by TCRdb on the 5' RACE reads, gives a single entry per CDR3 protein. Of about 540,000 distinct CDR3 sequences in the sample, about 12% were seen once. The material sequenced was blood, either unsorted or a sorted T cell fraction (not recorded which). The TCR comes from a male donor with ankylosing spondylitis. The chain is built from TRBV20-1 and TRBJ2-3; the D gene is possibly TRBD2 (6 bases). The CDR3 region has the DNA TGCAGTGCTAGCGGGGACTCCCCTAGCACAGATACGCAGTATTTT. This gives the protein CSASGDSPSTDTQYF.